The clone carrying this T cell receptor (beta chain) was seen only once. Antigen unknown. This sample stems from a study of PD-1 blockade in mismatch repair-deficient tumors. Study context: Patients had roughly twelve mismatch repair-deficient cancer types, all previously treated and progressing.

The ends were cut back, 6 bases at V and 0 bases at J, with 9 bases in the middle. Germline values: CDR1 MNHEY, CDR2 SVGAGI. The CDR3 consists of 15 residues. Only in-frame clones appear in the TCRdb table, and some are missing; sequencing was by immunoSEQ multiplex PCR. The sample holds 100,000 to 150,000 clones; 70% to 90% are singletons and the top ten take roughly 12%. All patients were mismatch repair deficient, assessed by either PCR or immunohistochemistry. Study outcomes and limitations: Tumor-resident clones, often absent from pretreatment blood, expanded after pembrolizumab and then contracted.

The source of this sequence is an adult with mismatch repair-deficient cancer. The J gene is TRBJ2-6, the V gene TRBV6-5; D perhaps matches TRBD2 (6 bases). The sample here was peripheral blood, taken 44 weeks after starting pembrolizumab. The CDR3 sequence: CASSPGSSGANVLTF. In nucleotides, the CDR3 is TGTGCCAGCAGCCCCGGGAGCTCTGGGGCCAACGTCCTGACTTTC.